Listed below are T cell receptor beta chains from one sample, sequenced in a study of blood T cell repertoires in COVID-19. Sequencing used immunoSEQ multiplex PCR; TCRdb keeps in-frame clones, though not all of them. Here the sample spans about 430,000 clones, over 75% being singletons. What was sequenced was PBMCs or T cells enriched from blood (not recorded which). The receptors stem from a man aged 30-40 years who had recovered from COVID-19. Each CDR3 is given with its conserved first and last residue. Each record gives: CDR3 protein, CDR3 DNA, V gene, clone size, D gene, J gene. D genes are given only for firm matches. Expanded clones are given a class, and other clones once, few, many or no size at all.

CATSDSGETYGYTF,TGTGCCACCAGTGACTCGGGAGAGACATATGGCTACACCTTC,TRBV24-1,NA,NA,TRBJ1-2
CASSFSAGDTEAFF,TGTGCCAGCAGCTTCTCAGCAGGGGACACTGAAGCTTTCTTT,TRBV7-6,NA,NA,TRBJ1-1
CASSLRTGHNEKLFF,TGTGCCAGCAGCTTAAGGACAGGGCATAATGAAAAACTGTTTTTT,TRBV5-6,NA,TRBD1,TRBJ1-4
CASSPQSANTGELFF,TGTGCTAGCAGCCCACAGAGTGCGAACACCGGGGAGCTGTTTTTT,TRBV7-7,NA,NA,TRBJ2-2
CASSLCIPFRSGIGGEQYF,TGTGCCAGCAGTTTATGCATTCCCTTTAGGAGCGGGATAGGGGGCGAGCAGTACTTC,TRBV28,NA,NA,TRBJ2-7
CASSRGQGNTEAFF,TGTGCCAGCAGCCGGGGACAGGGGAACACTGAAGCTTTCTTT,TRBV3-1/TRBV3-2,once,TRBD1,TRBJ1-1
CASSLKGQGELFF,TGTGCCAGCAGTCTTAAAGGACAGGGGGAGCTGTTTTTT,TRBV7-2,NA,NA,TRBJ2-2
CASSYGAEGSHEQYF,TGTGCCAGCAGTTACGGGGCGGAGGGTTCCCACGAGCAGTACTTC,TRBV6-5,NA,NA,TRBJ2-7
CASRREHFNTEAFF,TGTGCCAGCAGGAGGGAGCACTTCAACACTGAAGCTTTCTTT,TRBV28,NA,NA,TRBJ1-1
CASSFWWTSGTSNNEQFF,TGCGCCAGCAGCTTCTGGTGGACTAGCGGGACGTCAAACAATGAGCAGTTCTTC,TRBV5-1,NA,TRBD2,TRBJ2-1
CAWSFTGGRGTEAFF,TGTGCCTGGAGTTTCACAGGGGGCAGGGGCACTGAAGCTTTCTTT,TRBV30,NA,TRBD1,TRBJ1-1
CASSFGVEETQYF,TGTGCCAGCAGCTTCGGGGTCGAGGAGACCCAGTACTTC,TRBV14,NA,NA,TRBJ2-5
CAAKGQGNQPQHF,TGTGCCGCAAAAGGACAGGGCAATCAGCCCCAGCATTTT,TRBV6-6,NA,TRBD1,TRBJ1-5
CAWSVGQGGTGELFF,TGTGCCTGGAGTGTAGGGCAGGGCGGCACCGGGGAGCTGTTTTTT,TRBV30,NA,NA,TRBJ2-2
CASSGQSNQPQHF,TGTGCCAGCAGCGGACAGAGCAATCAGCCCCAGCATTTT,TRBV7-8,NA,NA,TRBJ1-5
CASSNRGGQETQYF,TGTGCCAGCAGTAACCGGGGGGGACAAGAGACCCAGTACTTC,TRBV28,NA,TRBD2,TRBJ2-5
CAWSVQENTEAFF,TGTGCCTGGAGTGTACAGGAGAACACTGAAGCTTTCTTT,TRBV30,NA,NA,TRBJ1-1
CAISESREKLFF,TGTGCCATCAGTGAGTCTCGGGAAAAACTGTTTTTT,TRBV10-3,NA,NA,TRBJ1-4
CASSRLAGAMVTGELFF,TGTGCCAGCTCCAGACTAGCGGGAGCAATGGTCACCGGGGAGCTGTTTTTT,TRBV18,NA,TRBD2,TRBJ2-2
CASSLQGKWDGYTF,TGTGCCAGCAGTCTGCAGGGGAAGTGGGATGGCTACACCTTC,TRBV3-1/TRBV3-2,once,NA,TRBJ1-2
CASSYKVLAGVSTGELFF,TGCGCCAGCAGTTACAAGGTACTAGCGGGAGTTTCCACCGGGGAGCTGTTTTTT,TRBV4-1,NA,TRBD2,TRBJ2-2
CASSLDSSSYNEQFF,TGTGCCAGCAGCTTGGACTCCTCCTCCTACAATGAGCAGTTCTTC,TRBV5-4,NA,NA,TRBJ2-1
CATSREEGFFAFF,TGTGCCACCAGCAGAGAGGAGGGGTTCTTCGCTTTCTTT,TRBV15,NA,NA,TRBJ1-1
CASSPELVAKNIQYF,TGCGCCAGCAGCCCCGAGTTAGTAGCCAAAAACATTCAGTACTTC,TRBV5-1,NA,NA,TRBJ2-4
CSRGTAYEQYF,TGCAGCAGAGGGACAGCCTACGAGCAGTACTTC,TRBV20-1,NA,TRBD1,TRBJ2-7
CASSEQSSNQPQHF,TGTGCCAGCAGTGAACAGTCTAGCAATCAGCCCCAGCATTTT,TRBV25-1,NA,NA,TRBJ1-5
CASSLETGAFEQFF,TGTGCCAGCAGCTTAGAAACAGGGGCCTTTGAGCAGTTCTTC,TRBV7-8,NA,TRBD1,TRBJ2-1
CASSLGSFPDTQYF,TGTGCCAGCAGTTTAGGCAGTTTTCCAGATACGCAGTATTTT,TRBV28,NA,NA,TRBJ2-3
CASSDPQGPQYF,TGTGCCAGCAGTGACCCACAGGGACCGCAGTATTTT,TRBV2,NA,NA,TRBJ2-3
CASTRDSYNEQFF,TGTGCCAGCACCAGGGACAGCTACAATGAGCAGTTCTTC,TRBV2,NA,TRBD1,TRBJ2-1
CASSSGLGGTGNTIYF,TGTGCCAGCAGTTCTGGGTTAGGAGGGACTGGAAACACCATATATTTT,TRBV6-5,NA,NA,TRBJ1-3
CASSSLGLAGNTIYF,TGTGCCAGCAGCTCGCTGGGCCTCGCTGGAAACACCATATATTTT,TRBV5-6,NA,NA,TRBJ1-3
CASSQAGGSSYEQYF,TGTGCCAGCAGCCAAGCGGGCGGGAGCTCCTACGAGCAGTACTTC,TRBV3-1/TRBV3-2,NA,TRBD2,TRBJ2-7
CASTPTGQADQPQHF,TGTGCCAGCACCCCTACGGGACAAGCGGATCAGCCCCAGCATTTT,TRBV9,NA,NA,TRBJ1-5
CASSGRHTDTQYF,TGTGCCAGCAGCGGGCGGCACACAGATACGCAGTATTTT,TRBV9,NA,NA,TRBJ2-3
CASSTYREDYGYTF,TGTGCCAGCAGTACTTACCGGGAGGACTATGGCTACACCTTC,TRBV27,NA,NA,TRBJ1-2
CASSPPGTGSLGNTEAFF,TGTGCCAGCAGTCCTCCAGGAACAGGGTCTCTCGGGAACACTGAAGCTTTCTTT,TRBV28,few,NA,TRBJ1-1
CASRGEISGSNEQFF,TGTGCCAGCAGGGGAGAGATCAGCGGGAGTAATGAGCAGTTCTTC,TRBV6-5,few,TRBD2,TRBJ2-1
CATQGSGFNQPQHF,TGTGCCACGCAGGGGTCGGGGTTCAATCAGCCCCAGCATTTT,TRBV15,NA,NA,TRBJ1-5
CSVGQGTSTDTQYF,TGCAGCGTAGGACAGGGGACCTCCACAGATACGCAGTATTTT,TRBV29-1,NA,TRBD1,TRBJ2-3